This TCR beta chain stems from a study of cytomegalovirus exposure and HLA in healthy donors. Details on this clone: Its antigen remains unidentified.

PCR was performed using 60 Vbeta and 13 Jbeta primers. Repertoires were generated with immunoSEQ multiplex PCR, while TCRdb's copy carries only in-frame clones and drops some. The table lists fewer than 110,000 clones, 74% of them singletons. Study outcomes and limitations: A likely sequencing artifact accounted for one observed cluster of highly shared sequence variants. The classifier reportedly diagnosed cytomegalovirus status with high specificity and sensitivity. Later on, analysis showed that most CMV-associated TCR beta chains appeared to be HLA-restricted.

Sequencing was done on a sample of PBMCs. The origin of this receptor is a woman in her 40s in good health and CMV-seropositive.

The CDR3 spells CASSLNNGPGDDYGYTF. The CDR3 DNA follows: TGTGCCAGCAGCCTTAACAATGGGCCGGGGGACGACTATGGCTACACCTTC. This sequence joins TRBV7-2 and TRBJ1-2, with D maybe TRBD1 (5 bases). This CDR3 is 17 amino acids long. The germline gives CDR1 SGHTA, CDR2 FQGNSA. Deletions cut 5 bases from V and 3 bases from J, with 22 bases between.